A selection of T cell receptor beta chains follows, all from one sample in a study of long-term antiretroviral therapy in people with HIV. The method was immunoSEQ multiplex PCR; TCRdb's version includes in-frame clones alone and lacks a portion of them. The sample consists of about 24,000 clones, 95% of them appearing once. The source material was unsorted PBMCs, sampled around 5 years after starting antiretroviral therapy. The receptors derive from a woman between 50 and 59 years old with HIV. Each CDR3 is given with its conserved first and last residue. D genes are given only for firm matches. Rows give clone size only sometimes, using once, few, many, or a class for an expanded clone.

v_gene: TRBV5-1; d_gene: TRBD2; j_gene: TRBJ2-1; abundance: .; CDR3aa: CASSLGGASGPGEQFF; CDR3nt: TGCGCCAGCAGCTTGGGAGGGGCTAGCGGGCCGGGTGAGCAGTTCTTC
v_gene: TRBV7-2; d_gene: TRBD1; j_gene: TRBJ2-7; abundance: .; CDR3aa: CASSLVGGQGTHSYEQYF; CDR3nt: TGTGCCAGCAGCTTAGTTGGGGGACAGGGGACCCACTCCTACGAGCAGTACTTC
v_gene: TRBV4-1; d_gene: TRBD1; j_gene: TRBJ1-1; abundance: few; CDR3aa: CASSQKGGDRGRRAFF; CDR3nt: TGCGCCAGCAGCCAAAAAGGCGGAGACAGGGGAAGAAGAGCTTTCTTT
v_gene: TRBV28; d_gene: TRBD1; j_gene: TRBJ2-7; abundance: .; CDR3aa: CASSLGPNFGTVTYEQYF; CDR3nt: TGTGCCAGCAGTTTGGGACCCAACTTCGGGACAGTTACCTACGAGCAGTACTTC
v_gene: TRBV19; d_gene: .; j_gene: TRBJ1-2; abundance: once; CDR3aa: CASSIGTTNYGYTF; CDR3nt: TGTGCCAGTAGTATCGGGACAACCAACTATGGCTACACCTTC
v_gene: TRBV29-1; d_gene: .; j_gene: TRBJ2-6; abundance: .; CDR3aa: CSVVSGANVLTF; CDR3nt: TGCAGCGTTGTCTCTGGGGCCAACGTCCTGACTTTC
v_gene: TRBV9; d_gene: .; j_gene: TRBJ2-5; abundance: .; CDR3aa: CASSVGGETQYF; CDR3nt: TGTGCCAGCAGCGTAGGAGGAGAGACCCAGTACTTC
v_gene: TRBV6-1; d_gene: TRBD1; j_gene: TRBJ2-7; abundance: .; CDR3aa: CASSEVQGATYEQYF; CDR3nt: TGTGCCAGCAGTGAAGTCCAGGGGGCTACCTACGAGCAGTACTTC
v_gene: TRBV5-4; d_gene: .; j_gene: TRBJ2-1; abundance: .; CDR3aa: CASSLVRNSGYNEQFF; CDR3nt: TGTGCCAGCAGCTTGGTACGAAATAGCGGATACAATGAGCAGTTCTTC
v_gene: TRBV7-6; d_gene: TRBD2; j_gene: TRBJ2-1; abundance: .; CDR3aa: CASSPGGLAGPTPSYNEQFF; CDR3nt: TGTGCCAGCAGCCCAGGGGGACTAGCGGGCCCAACCCCCTCCTACAATGAGCAGTTCTTC
v_gene: TRBV28; d_gene: TRBD2; j_gene: TRBJ2-1; abundance: once; CDR3aa: CASQRSGRVDEQFF; CDR3nt: TGTGCCAGCCAGAGGAGCGGGAGGGTGGATGAGCAGTTCTTC